One sample yielded the 14 T cell receptor beta chains listed below, sequenced in a study of shared clonotypes between healthy human individuals. The naive CD8 subset, CD45RO-negative cells positively selected for CCR7, excluded terminally differentiated effector memory CD45RA+ cells. Sequencing used immunoSEQ multiplex PCR; TCRdb keeps in-frame clones, though not all of them. The sample comprises around 1.9 million clones, approximately 92% of which are singletons, and 1.5% to 2% rests with the top ten. The sequenced sample was naive CD8+ T cells from PBMCs. The source of these receptors is a man aged 18 to 35 in good health. Some clones in this sample may be carry-over from other donors' samples.

This rearrangement joins TRBV10-2 to TRBJ2-2; D remains ambiguous. V lost 5 bases to trimming and J lost 5 bases, with 12 bases between them. Germline loops: CDR1 WSHSY, CDR2 SAAADI. The CDR3 contains 14 residues. The CDR3 reads CASSPDSPTGELFF. CDR3 bases: TGCGCCAGCAGTCCCGATAGCCCGACCGGGGAGCTGTTTTTT.

The rearrangement links TRBV30 to TRBJ2-1; 10 positions match TRBD2. The CDR3 contains 14 residues. V shed 4 bases, J shed 3 bases, and the junction held 3 bases outside the gene matches. The germline CDR1 and CDR2 sequences are GTSNPN and SVGIG (reference sequence). The CDR3 DNA is TGTGCCTGGACGGCTAGCGGGAGCTACAATGAGCAGTTCTTC. It codes for CAWTASGSYNEQFF.

The chain carries TRBV5-1 and TRBJ2-3, with D hard to call. The V and J ends lost 0 bases and 1 base respectively, with 15 bases between them. The germline gives CDR1 SGHRS, CDR2 YFSETQ. This CDR3 contains 17 residues. Here the CDR3 reads CASSLVSGRTGTDTQYF. DNA for the CDR3: TGCGCCAGCAGCTTGGTGTCGGGTCGGACGGGCACAGATACGCAGTATTTT.

Turning to this clone: Other DNA sequences in this specimen translate into the identical CDR3. The chain employs TRBV9 and TRBJ1-1; D may be TRBD1 (5 bases). CDR1 and CDR2 from the germline V gene are SGDLS and YYNGEE. The CDR3 runs 14 residues. Deletions cut 5 bases from V and 0 bases from J, with 11 bases between. Here the CDR3 reads CASSPDSMNTEAFF. For the CDR3, the DNA is TGTGCCAGCAGTCCCGACAGCATGAACACTGAAGCTTTCTTT.

This rearrangement joins TRBV29-1 to TRBJ1-1; D gene unclear. Deletions cut 2 bases from V and 0 bases from J, with 13 bases between. The CDR3 runs to 15 residues. The V gene's germline CDR1 is SQVTM and CDR2 ANQGSEA. CDR3 sequence: CSVEWADRMNTEAFF. In DNA form, the CDR3 reads TGCAGCGTTGAATGGGCAGACCGCATGAACACTGAAGCTTTCTTT.

Turning to this clone: This CDR3 is also generated by other DNA sequences in the sample. The chain carries TRBV10-3 and TRBJ2-7; 7 bases are a match to TRBD2. V dropped 0 bases and J dropped 7; count of bases not matched to a gene: 0. This CDR3 is 12 amino acids long. The germline V gene encodes CDR1 ENHRY and CDR2 SYGVKD. The CDR3 nucleotides read TGTGCCATCAGTGAGTCCGGGGGGGAGCAGTACTTC. Residues: CAISESGGEQYF.

The chain links TRBV28 to TRBJ1-5; TRBD1 is a possible D gene (5 bases). Germline CDR1 is MDHEN and CDR2 is SYDVKM. V lost 8 bases and J 5 bases, leaving 13 bases between the germline ends. There are 13 residues in the CDR3. The CDR3 protein is CASEWAGHQPQHF. The CDR3 coding sequence is TGTGCCAGCGAGTGGGCAGGGCATCAGCCCCAGCATTTT.

The chain joins TRBV9 to TRBJ2-1; either TRBD1 or TRBD2 may fit D (5 bases each). Germline V CDR1 and CDR2: SGDLS, YYNGEE. V lost 3 bases and J 1 base, leaving 14 bases between the germline ends. The length of the CDR3 is 16 residues. The CDR3 region is CASSGNEGKSYNEQFF. The CDR3 DNA reads TGTGCCAGCAGCGGAAATGAGGGGAAGTCCTACAATGAGCAGTTCTTC.

The chain combines TRBV7-9 with TRBJ1-5; weak D call: TRBD1 (6 bases). The CDR3 is 13 residues long. Germline V gives CDR1 SEHNR, CDR2 FQNEAQ (reference sequence). V lost 5 bases and J lost 7, with 12 bases in between. CDR3 region: CASSPGQLQPQHF. CDR3 DNA sequence: TGTGCCAGCAGCCCCGGACAGTTACAGCCCCAGCATTTT. Filled out from reference TRBV7-9 and TRBJ1-5, the complete variable domain reads DTGVSQNPRHKITKRGQNVTFRCDPISEHNRLYWYRQTLGQGPEFLTYFQNEAQLEKSRLLSDRFSAERPKGSFSTLEIQRTEQGDSAMYLCASSPGQLQPQHFGDGTRLSIL.

The chain carries TRBV11-2 and TRBJ2-7; 9 bases fit TRBD2. V was clipped by 0 bases and J by 4 bases; unmatched bases: 13. CDR1 is SGHAT and CDR2 is FQNNGV in the germline V gene. The CDR3 is 18 residues long. The CDR3 loop reads CASSLDSSRLAGRYEQYF. The CDR3 coding sequence is TGTGCCAGCAGCTTAGATTCAAGCCGGCTAGCGGGAAGGTACGAGCAGTACTTC.

The V gene is TRBV27, the J gene TRBJ2-7; D is ambiguous. This CDR3 is 12 amino acids long. The V gene lost 10 bases and the J gene lost 7 bases, with 17 bases spanning the gap. The germline V gene encodes CDR1 MNHEY and CDR2 SMNVEV (reference sequence). The CDR3 here is CATIGTGLEQYF. The CDR3 nucleotides are TGTGCCACCATAGGCACCGGCCTTGAGCAGTACTTC.

As to this clone: Different DNA sequences within this sample yield the same CDR3. The chain carries TRBV30 and TRBJ2-7; D possibly corresponds to TRBD1 (6 bases). V lost 0 bases to trimming and J lost 1 base, with 7 bases between them. There are 13 residues in the CDR3. The V gene's germline CDR1 is GTSNPN and CDR2 SVGIG (reference sequence). Here the CDR3 DNA reads TGTGCCTGGAGTGTAGGGGGATCCTACGAGCAGTACTTC. It is translated as CAWSVGGSYEQYF.

The chain carries TRBV30 and TRBJ2-7; 9 bases line up with TRBD1. There are 14 residues in the CDR3. Per germline, CDR1 GTSNPN and CDR2 SVGIG (reference sequence). Trimming at V came to 6 bases and at J to 2 bases, leaving 8 bases not matched to a gene. The CDR3 bases are TGTGCCTGCCCATCCGGACAGGGGACCTACGAGCAGTACTTC. This gives the protein CACPSGQGTYEQYF. Filled out from reference TRBV30 and TRBJ2-7, the complete variable domain reads SQTIHQWPATLVQPVGSPLSLECTVEGTSNPNLYWYRQAAGRGLQLLFYSVGIGQISSEVPQNLSASRPQDRQFILSSKKLLLSDSGFYLCACPSGQGTYEQYFGPGTRLTVT.

V is TRBV9 and J is TRBJ1-1; D is perhaps TRBD1 (5 bases). CDR3 length equals 15 residues. Looked up from germline, CDR1 is SGDLS and CDR2 is YYNGEE. Trimming shortened V by 0 bases and J by 9 bases, and 18 bases separated the two germline ends. CDR3 nucleotides: TGTGCCAGCAGCGTAGCTTCGACAGATACATTCCAAGCTTTCTTT. It codes for CASSVASTDTFQAFF. Full variable domain (remainder filled in from reference TRBV9 and TRBJ1-1): DSGVTQTPKHLITATGQRVTLRCSPRSGDLSVYWYQQSLDQGLQFLIQYYNGEERAKGNILERFSAQQFPDLHSELNLSSLELGDSALYFCASSVASTDTFQAFFGQGTRLTVV.